What follows describes a single T cell receptor (beta chain). Genomic DNA of every subset was divided equally among multiple immunoSEQ plates. Data came from immunoSEQ multiplex PCR; TCRdb stores just in-frame clones and leaves some out. The table shows about 2,100,000 clones, with roughly 91% occurring only once. The data were taken from a study of shared clonotypes between healthy human individuals. CD45RO-negative cells were positively selected for CCR7, leaving out terminally differentiated effector memory CD45RA+ cells. V was clipped by 0 bases and J by 5 bases, with 13 bases between them. Germline lookup yields CDR1 KGHSH and CDR2 LQKENI. The CDR3 covers 15 residues.

The specimen was naive CD8+ T cells from PBMCs. This chain joins TRBV18 and TRBJ2-5; D gene ambiguous. This clonotype was obtained from a young man in good health. Some clones in this sample may be carry-over from other donors' samples. In nucleotides, the CDR3 is TGTGCCAGCTCACCACCCGGTCAGTTGGGCGAGACCCAGTACTTC. Translation: CASSPPGQLGETQYF.